The entry below gives a single TCR beta chain sequence along with its context. Its antigen remains unknown. The sample is drawn from a study of T cells after yellow fever vaccination. Whole-study results and caveats: Weaker overall, the secondary response nonetheless peaked faster (day 5 versus 15). Some clonotypes, a small share, were shared between CD4 and CD8 compartments.

A universal primer site and UMIs were added as TCR cDNA was made by 5'RACE template switching. TCRdb called the 5' RACE reads again in MiXCR, with one record for every CDR3 protein. The sample has some 400,000 distinct CDR3 sequences, roughly a sixth seen once. The source of this sequence is a young man who received the YFV17D yellow fever vaccine. Sequencing used PBMCs, obtained before the yellow fever booster vaccination.

This CDR3 is CSANTGGGGNTIYF. The CDR3 coding sequence is TGCAGTGCCAATACAGGGGGCGGTGGAAACACCATATATTTT. The chain joins TRBV20-1 to TRBJ1-3; 9 bases agree with TRBD1. Trimming cost V 6 bases and J 3 bases; bases outside gene matches: 6. Germline V gene data show CDR1 as DFQATT and CDR2 as SNEGSKA (reference sequence). The CDR3 consists of 14 residues.